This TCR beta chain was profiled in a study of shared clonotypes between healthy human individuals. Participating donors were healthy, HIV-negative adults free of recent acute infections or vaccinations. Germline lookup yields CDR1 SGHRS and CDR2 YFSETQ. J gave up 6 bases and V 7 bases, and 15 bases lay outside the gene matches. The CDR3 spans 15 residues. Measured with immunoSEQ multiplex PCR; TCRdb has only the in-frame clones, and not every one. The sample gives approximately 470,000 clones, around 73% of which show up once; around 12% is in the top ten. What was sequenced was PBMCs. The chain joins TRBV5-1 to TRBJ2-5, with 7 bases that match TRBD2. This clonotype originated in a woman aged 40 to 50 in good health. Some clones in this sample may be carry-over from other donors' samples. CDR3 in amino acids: CASGPGREGGKTQYF. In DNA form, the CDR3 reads TGCGCCAGCGGACCCGGAAGGGAGGGCGGAAAGACCCAGTACTTC.